This T cell receptor beta chain was found in a study of shared clonotypes between healthy human individuals. Findings of the study overall: Generation of non-shared clonotypes was less probable than generation of clonotypes shared by all four donors. The represented genetic and exposure-history diversity was limited by the small number of donors. Across a handful of donors, naive CD4 shared 5% to 5.5%, naive CD8 around 3.5%, memory CD4 roughly 2.5%, memory CD8 about 0.38%.

Profiled with immunoSEQ multiplex PCR; TCRdb holds only in-frame clones, not every one. This sample yields more than 2,000,000 clones, of which 85% to 95% are seen a single time; 0.35% to 0.5% belongs to the top ten. On this clone itself: Its specificity is not known.

CDR1 and CDR2 (germline): SGHTA, FQGNSA. Trimming removed 2 bases from V and 2 bases from J, with 14 bases in between. This CDR3 region has 16 residues. Healthy HIV-negative adults with no recent acute infections or vaccinations were recruited as donors. The chain uses TRBV7-2 and TRBJ2-3; no clear D. This TCR was sampled from a man between 18 and 29 years old in good health. Some clones in this sample may be carry-over from other donors' samples. Sequencing was done on a sample of naive CD4+ T cells from PBMCs. Described subset: CD45RA+ positively selected. The CDR3 region has the DNA TGTGCCAGCAGCTTAATCGGTGGCCTTAACACAGATACGCAGTATTTT. Its translation is CASSLIGGLNTDTQYF.